These 12 T cell receptor beta chains came from one sample sequenced in a study of T cells in Graves' hyperthyroidism and ophthalmopathy. Amplification yielded TCR beta CDR3 regions, with RNA transcripts as the source. TCR CDR3 regions were first amplified by RT-PCR with HTBI primers. TCRdb analysed the multiplex PCR reads with MiXCR anew, one entry per CDR3 protein. The top ten clones hold over 7.5% of a sample with 550,000 to 800,000 distinct CDR3 sequences, about a sixth of them seen once. Sequenced material: blood. The receptors shown here come from a man between 18 and 29 years old with Graves' hyperthyroidism.

In this sample, this clonotype turned up many times. The rearrangement uses TRBV10-3 and TRBJ1-1; maybe TRBD1 (6 bases). CDR1 is ENHRY, CDR2 SYGVKD, per germline. The length of the CDR3 is 16 residues. Trimming pared 2 bases from V and 4 bases from J, leaving 17 bases between. The DNA for the CDR3 is TGTGCCATCAGTGAGACTTACTCAGGGGTCTCCACTGAAGCTTTCTTT. Translation: CAISETYSGVSTEAFF.

This sequence joins TRBV7-3 and TRBJ2-1; 16 bases fit TRBD2. The CDR3 runs 17 residues. In germline, CDR1 is SGHTA, CDR2 FQGTGA. Germline trimming cut 0 bases from V and 9 bases from J; bases unmatched to any gene: 5. CDR3 region: CASSLTGLAGGPAEQFF. DNA of the CDR3: TGTGCCAGCAGCTTAACGGGACTAGCGGGAGGGCCGGCTGAGCAGTTCTTC.

Points on this clonotype: A clone one base away is much larger, so this may be a read error. The chain is built from TRBV10-3 and TRBJ2-3; 11 nucleotides align to TRBD2. Germline lookup yields CDR1 ENHRY and CDR2 SYGVKD. This CDR3 is built from 18 residues. CDR3 nucleotide sequence: TGTGCCATCAGAGACGATGGGACTAGCGGAGAATTCACAGATACGCAGGATTTT. Translating gives CAIRDDGTSGEFTDTQDF.

This clonotype was observed a few times. The gene calls are TRBV28 and TRBJ2-7; perhaps TRBD2 as D (7 bases). There are 16 residues in the CDR3. Germline-derived CDR1 and CDR2 are MDHEN and SYDVKM. Trimming pared 3 bases from V and 4 bases from J, leaving 19 bases between. The CDR3 region is CASSLFLGGGSYEQYF. The DNA of the CDR3 is TGTGCCAGCAGTTTGTTTCTGGGAGGGGGATCGTACGAGCAGTACTTC.

Note on this clonotype: This may be a read error, as it is one base from a much larger clone. The rearrangement uses TRBV20-1 and TRBJ1-1; tentative D call: TRBD1 (5 bases). This CDR3 comprises 12 residues. Germline V CDR1 and CDR2: DFQATT, SNEGSKA (reference sequence). CDR3 bases: TGCAGTGCCTCGGACACGAACACTGAAGCTCTCTTT. Translated: CSASDTNTEALF.

The CDR3 nucleotides are TGTGCCAGCAGCTGGGGGACTACCCGGGGAGATACGCAGTATTTT. It translates to CASSWGTTRGDTQYF. The genes are TRBV13 and TRBJ2-3; 7 bases fit TRBD2. There are 15 residues in the CDR3. Unmatched junction bases numbered 9, after V lost 4 bases and J lost 5 bases. Per the germline V gene, CDR1 is PRHDT and CDR2 is FYEKMQ (reference sequence).

This clonotype was found many times. The rearrangement uses TRBV18 and TRBJ2-5; D remains unclear. V lost 3 bases and J lost 5, with 10 bases in between. The CDR3 is 13 amino acids. Germline V gene lookup returns CDR1 KGHSH and CDR2 LQKENI. This CDR3 reads CASSPRARETQYF. The CDR3 coding sequence is TGTGCCAGCTCACCCCGAGCTCGGGAGACCCAGTACTTC.

About this clonotype itself: This clone may be a read error of a much larger clone one base away. The chain is built from TRBV7-2 and TRBJ2-5, with TRBD1 as a possible D gene (6 bases). Germline lookup yields CDR1 SGHTA and CDR2 FQGNSA. The CDR3 totals 14 residues. The V end lost 7 bases, the J end lost 9 bases, and 21 bases lay between the germline ends. The CDR3 DNA reads as TGTGCCAGCACTACCCCGGGATCAGGGGCGGCCCAGTACTTC. Protein: CASTTPGSGAAQYF.

The CDR3 coding sequence is TGTGCCAGCAGCCGAAACCCCAGGGTTAGTGGAAACACCATATATTTT. It codes for CASSRNPRVSGNTIYF. This chain uses TRBV12-3 or TRBV12-4 with TRBJ1-3; D is perhaps TRBD1 (5 bases). Trimming shortened V by 6 bases and J by 3 bases, and 18 bases separated the two germline ends. The CDR3 length is 16 residues.

The genes are TRBV6-1 and TRBJ2-7; D may be TRBD2 (5 bases). Trimming took off 7 bases at V and 5 bases at J, with 18 bases between the two ends. This CDR3 is 14 amino acids long. Germline loops: CDR1 MNHNS, CDR2 SASEGT. The CDR3 loop is CASKKAEGNHEQYF. CDR3 in DNA: TGTGCCAGCAAGAAAGCGGAAGGGAACCACGAGCAGTACTTC.

In this sample, this clonotype turned up many times. The V call is TRBV28, the J call TRBJ2-7; 11 bases are shared with TRBD2. Unmatched junction bases numbered 8, after V lost 7 bases and J lost 6 bases. This CDR3 spans 14 amino acids. Germline V gives CDR1 MDHEN, CDR2 SYDVKM. In DNA form, the CDR3 reads TGTGCCAGCAACCCCCTAGCGGGAGGTGGCGAGCAGTACTTC. This sequence encodes CASNPLAGGGEQYF. Together with reference TRBV28 and TRBJ2-7, the CDR3 gives the full variable domain: DVKVTQSSRYLVKRTGEKVFLECVQDMDHENMFWYRQDPGLGLRLIYFSYDVKMKEKGDIPEGYSVSREKKERFSLILESASTNQTSMYLCASNPLAGGGEQYFGPGTRLTVT.

This clonotype was seen at least ten times. V usage is TRBV28 and J usage is TRBJ1-1, with D possibly matching TRBD1 (6 bases). The CDR3 has 15 residues. The ends were cut back, 5 bases at V and 6 bases at J, with 19 bases in the middle. The germline V gene has CDR1 MDHEN and CDR2 SYDVKM. The CDR3 sequence: CASSPLPVQGAEAFF. DNA for the CDR3: TGTGCCAGCAGTCCTTTACCGGTACAGGGCGCTGAAGCTTTCTTT.